Below, 8 T cell receptor beta chains from the same sample are listed, as sequenced in a study of blood T cells in healthy people across ages. A sample-barcoded 5' primer and a J-beta primer mix were used in a second PCR of roughly 7 to 11 cycles. TCRdb re-called the 5' RACE reads through MiXCR, storing one row per CDR3 protein. The data show 1.4 million or so distinct CDR3 sequences, 42% seen once. What was sequenced was blood. These receptors all stem from a woman aged 18 to 35 in good health.

The chain employs TRBV10-3 and TRBJ2-1; D might be TRBD1 or TRBD2, each matching 5 bases. Germline V gene sequence: CDR1 ENHRY, CDR2 SYGVKD. The CDR3 consists of 15 residues. V shed 3 bases and J shed 4 bases, with 13 bases lying between them. This chain's CDR3 is CAISELGTEYNEQFF. CDR3 sequence (DNA): TGTGCCATCAGTGAACTCGGGACGGAATACAATGAGCAGTTCTTC.

As for this clonotype: This sequence may be a read error, since a much larger clone differs from it by one base. The chain couples TRBV10-3 to TRBJ2-5; no definite D call. The closer fit of TRBJ2-7 to the DNA end suggests the J call may be wrong. Germline assignment: CDR1 ENHRY and CDR2 SYGVKD. This CDR3 spans 13 amino acids. CDR3 coding DNA: TGTGCCATCAGCCCCGAGGACCACTACGAGCAGTACTTC. Protein sequence: CAISPEDHYEQYF.

This clonotype has just a few counts. The genes are TRBV6-6 and TRBJ2-6; D uncertain. Trimming removed 2 bases at V and 1 base at J, with 6 bases between. The CDR3 contains 15 residues. Germline loops: CDR1 MNHNY, CDR2 SVGAGI (reference sequence). CDR3 loop: CASSYGISGANVLTF. The CDR3 region has the DNA TGTGCCAGCAGTTACGGGATTTCTGGGGCCAACGTCCTGACTTTC.

In its sample, this clonotype was seen a few times. The V and J genes are TRBV12-3 or TRBV12-4 and TRBJ2-1; TRBD1 matches at 7 bases. CDR3 length: 15 residues. V dropped 7 bases and J dropped 6; count of bases not matched to a gene: 12. The CDR3 nucleotides are TGTGCCAGCACCCCATTGACAGGGCCGGGCAATGAGCAGTTCTTC. Protein product: CASTPLTGPGNEQFF.

This clonotype was picked up a small number of times. The chain uses TRBV6-5 and TRBJ2-1, with D tentatively TRBD1 (8 bases). The germline gives CDR1 MNHEY, CDR2 SVGAGI. This CDR3 is built from 15 residues. Between the trimmed V and J ends, which lost 4 bases and 7 bases, there was a span of 17 bases. CDR3 sequence reads: CASSLIRGRGNEQFF. The CDR3 DNA sequence: TGTGCCAGCAGTTTAATCAGGGGGCGGGGGAATGAGCAGTTCTTC.

The DNA of the CDR3 is TGCGCCAGCAGTAAGGTGCAGGGCAATCAGCCCCAGCATTTT. This translates into CASSKVQGNQPQHF. The rearrangement joins TRBV10-2 to TRBJ1-5; D unresolved. Germline CDR1 and CDR2: WSHSY and SAAADI. With 5 bases removed from V and 2 bases from J, the gap between germline ends came to 10 bases. The CDR3 consists of 14 residues.

This sequence joins TRBV6-2 or TRBV6-3 and TRBJ2-1; 7 bases fit TRBD2. The CDR3 extends over 18 amino acids. The V gene end was trimmed by 3 bases and the J gene end by 6 bases; junction bases not matched to a gene: 17. Germline V lookup: CDR1 MNHEY, CDR2 SVGEGT. Here the CDR3 reads CASSYSSQVAGVGNEQFF. CDR3 DNA: TGTGCCAGCAGTTATTCCTCGCAGGTGGCGGGAGTAGGCAATGAGCAGTTCTTC.

There are a few counts of this clonotype. The rearrangement links TRBV7-2 to TRBJ2-3; D tentatively fits TRBD1 or TRBD2 (5 bases each). V shed 4 bases and J shed 2 bases, with 16 bases lying between them. Germline CDR1 reads SGHTA; CDR2 reads FQGNSA. CDR3 length: 16 amino acids. The CDR3 reads CASSYASTGTTDTQYF. The CDR3 nucleotides are TGTGCCAGCAGCTACGCCTCGACTGGGACCACAGATACGCAGTATTTT.